The 8 T cell receptor beta chains presented below share a single source sample, sequenced in a study of long-term antiretroviral therapy in people with HIV. Researchers ran immunoSEQ v3.0 at survey level. Sequencing was performed with immunoSEQ multiplex PCR; in TCRdb, only in-frame clones are kept and a portion is missing. The table shows over 7,000 clones, with approximately 80% occurring only once. The sequencing here drew on unsorted PBMCs, taken 0.1 years after starting antiretroviral therapy. These receptors were obtained from a middle-aged man with HIV.

The rearrangement uses TRBV7-2 and TRBJ2-7, with D possibly matching TRBD2 (7 bases). CDR3 length: 14 residues. CDR1 and CDR2 (germline): SGHTA, FQGNSA. Trimming removed 1 base from V and 3 bases from J, with 10 bases in between. CDR3 DNA sequence: TGTGCCAGCAGCTTAGAGGGGGGGGACTACGAGCAGTACTTC. It translates to CASSLEGGDYEQYF.

This clone has just a few counts. CDR3 protein: CASSLGQGAGMDEQYF. CDR3 coding DNA: TGTGCCAGCAGTTTGGGACAGGGGGCTGGTATGGACGAGCAGTACTTC. V usage is TRBV28 and J usage is TRBJ2-7; 12 bases fit TRBD1. This CDR3 contains 16 residues. Trimming cost V 3 bases and J 5 bases; bases outside gene matches: 8. Germline V gene data show CDR1 as MDHEN and CDR2 as SYDVKM. Drawing the rest from reference TRBV28 and TRBJ2-7, the complete variable domain is DVKVTQSSRYLVKRTGEKVFLECVQDMDHENMFWYRQDPGLGLRLIYFSYDVKMKEKGDIPEGYSVSREKKERFSLILESASTNQTSMYLCASSLGQGAGMDEQYFGPGTRLTVT.

The gene calls are TRBV27 and TRBJ2-6; tentative D call: TRBD1 (5 bases). Germline CDR1 is MNHEY and CDR2 is SMNVEV (reference sequence). This CDR3 comprises 18 residues. The V and J ends lost 7 bases and 0 bases respectively, with 19 bases between them. The CDR3 loop reads CASIPRWTPNSGANVLTF. CDR3 nucleotides: TGTGCCAGCATCCCACGCTGGACACCTAACTCTGGGGCCAACGTCCTGACTTTC.

The rearrangement joins TRBV27 to TRBJ1-1; D gene unclear. Between the trimmed V and J ends, which lost 3 bases and 3 bases, there was a span of 11 bases. CDR3 size: 14 residues. Germline V gene sequence: CDR1 MNHEY, CDR2 SMNVEV (reference sequence). The CDR3, as DNA: TGTGCCAGCAGTTTCACGGGGAAATACACTGAAGCTTTCTTT. Amino acid sequence: CASSFTGKYTEAFF.

This clone is classed as medium-sized. This chain uses TRBV29-1 with TRBJ1-2; D remains unclear. From germline, CDR1 is SQVTM and CDR2 ANQGSEA. Trimming stripped 0 bases from V and 6 bases from J, with 11 bases between. The CDR3 is 13 residues long. For the CDR3, the DNA is TGCAGCGTTGAAGATTGGGGTGGGGATGGCTACACCTTC. It yields the protein CSVEDWGGDGYTF.

The rearrangement joins TRBV5-1 to TRBJ2-6; D remains unclear. The V gene's germline CDR1 is SGHRS and CDR2 YFSETQ. This CDR3 has 16 residues. V lost 1 base and J lost 0, with 8 bases in between. In nucleotides, the CDR3 is TGCGCCAGCAGCTTGACGGACGGCTCTGGGGCCAACGTCCTGACTTTC. It encodes CASSLTDGSGANVLTF.

The chain has TRBV25-1 and TRBJ1-1; D is uncertain. V shed 5 bases and J shed 1 base, with 8 bases lying between them. Germline CDR1 MGHDK, CDR2 SYGVNS. This CDR3 region has 13 residues. The CDR3 protein is CASSLQTNTEAFF. The CDR3 DNA sequence: TGTGCCAGCAGTCTGCAGACGAACACTGAAGCTTTCTTT.

The count of this clone is one. This rearrangement joins TRBV30 to TRBJ1-6; 7 bases are shared with TRBD1. Germline assignment: CDR1 GTSNPN and CDR2 SVGIG (reference sequence). The CDR3 is made up of 14 amino acids. J was trimmed by 5 bases and V by 1 base; bases with no gene match: 2. This chain's CDR3 is CAWSGDRDNSPLHF. DNA for the CDR3: TGTGCCTGGAGTGGAGACAGGGATAATTCACCCCTCCACTTT.